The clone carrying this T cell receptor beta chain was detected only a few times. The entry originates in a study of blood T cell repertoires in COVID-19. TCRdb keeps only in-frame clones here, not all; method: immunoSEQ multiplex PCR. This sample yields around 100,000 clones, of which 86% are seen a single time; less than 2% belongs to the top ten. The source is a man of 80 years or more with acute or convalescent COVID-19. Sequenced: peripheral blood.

The CDR3 here is CASSSSARPGGELFF. CDR3 DNA: TGTGCCAGCAGCTCTAGTGCTAGACCCGGCGGGGAGCTGTTTTTT. The V gene is TRBV7-3, the J gene TRBJ2-2; the D is unclear. The germline V and J ends were trimmed by 4 bases and 7 bases, with 16 bases remaining between them. The germline V gene encodes CDR1 SGHTA and CDR2 FQGTGA. This CDR3 contains 15 residues.